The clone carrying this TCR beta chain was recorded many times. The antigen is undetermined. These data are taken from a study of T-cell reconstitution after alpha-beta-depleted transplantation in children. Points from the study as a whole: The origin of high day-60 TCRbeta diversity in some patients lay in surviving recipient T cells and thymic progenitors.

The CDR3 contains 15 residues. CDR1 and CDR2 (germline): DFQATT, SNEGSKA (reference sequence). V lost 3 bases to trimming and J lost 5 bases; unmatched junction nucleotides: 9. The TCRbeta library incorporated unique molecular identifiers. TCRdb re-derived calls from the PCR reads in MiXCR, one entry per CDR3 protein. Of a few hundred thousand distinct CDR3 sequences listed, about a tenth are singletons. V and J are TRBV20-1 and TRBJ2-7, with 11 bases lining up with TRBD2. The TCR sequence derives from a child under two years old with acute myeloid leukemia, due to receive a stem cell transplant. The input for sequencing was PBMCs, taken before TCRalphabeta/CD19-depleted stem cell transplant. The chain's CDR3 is CSARKLAGGPNEQYF. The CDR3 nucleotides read TGCAGTGCTAGGAAGTTAGCGGGAGGGCCGAACGAGCAGTACTTC.